This is a list of T cell receptor beta chains from one sample in a study of patients and donors after allogeneic stem cell transplantation. MiXCR, applied by TCRdb to the RT-PCR reads, yields one record per CDR3 protein. The data show about 110,000 distinct CDR3 sequences, less than 45% seen once. Sequencing was done on a sample of blood, either unsorted or a sorted T cell fraction (not recorded which). These receptors were collected from a human donor who was either an allogeneic HSCT recipient or a stem cell or donor lymphocyte infusion donor (not recorded which). It is not recorded whose cells these are; they may come from a transplant donor. Each CDR3 is given with its conserved first and last residue. A D gene is named only where the DNA matches it firmly. For some rows the clone size is stated as once, few or many, or as a class when expanded; others skip it.

V	J	D	size	DNA	CDR3
TRBV15	TRBJ1-1	NA	NA	TGTGCCACCAGCAGAGATCGCCAGGACACTGAAGCTTTCTTT	CATSRDRQDTEAFF
TRBV5-1	TRBJ2-1	TRBD2	few	TGCGCCAGCAGCTTCCAGACTAGCGTCAACTACAATGAGCAGTTCTTC	CASSFQTSVNYNEQFF
TRBV18	TRBJ2-2	NA	NA	TGTGCCAGCTCCTCCGCTGTCGGGATGCCCACCGGGGAGCTGTTTTTT	CASSSAVGMPTGELFF
TRBV6-2/TRBV6-3	TRBJ1-5	NA	few	TGTGCCAGCAGTTACACCTATCAGCCCCAGCATTTT	CASSYTYQPQHF
TRBV7-2	TRBJ1-1	NA	few	TGTGCCAGCAGCTCAAGGAGGGGGGGCACTGAAGCTTTCTTT	CASSSRRGGTEAFF
TRBV29-1	TRBJ2-3	TRBD1	few	TGCAGCGTACGACAGGGATCAAATACGCAGTATTTT	CSVRQGSNTQYF
TRBV6-6	TRBJ2-7	TRBD2	NA	TGTGCCAGCAGTTACAGGGCGGGAGGTTACTACGAGCAGTACTTC	CASSYRAGGYYEQYF
TRBV2	TRBJ1-3	NA	NA	TGTGCCAGCAGTCTCACAGAGAGCTCTGGAAACACCATATATTTT	CASSLTESSGNTIYF
TRBV28	TRBJ1-2	NA	NA	TGTGCCAGCAGTTTGAGCAGCGGCATCTATGGCTACACCTTC	CASSLSSGIYGYTF
TRBV12-3/TRBV12-4	TRBJ1-4	NA	once	TGTGCCAGCAGTCCCAAACTGCGACAGGACCCATTAGAAAAACTGTTTTTT	CASSPKLRQDPLEKLFF
TRBV20-1	TRBJ2-1	NA	NA	TGCAGTGCTAGAGATGTCAGCAATGAGCAGTTCTTC	CSARDVSNEQFF
TRBV4-2	TRBJ2-5	TRBD2	NA	TGTGCCAGCAGCCAAGGAGGGACTAGCGGGGGCCAAGAGACCCAGTACTTC	CASSQGGTSGGQETQYF
TRBV28	TRBJ1-6	NA	NA	TGTGCCAGCAGTAAATACCCGACAGTTGGTGCTTCACCCCTCCACTTT	CASSKYPTVGASPLHF
TRBV4-1	TRBJ2-1	TRBD2	NA	TGCGCCAGCAGTCAACTCGGGACTAGGGCCTACAATGAGCAGTTCTTC	CASSQLGTRAYNEQFF
TRBV29-1	TRBJ2-1	NA	few	TGCAGCGCCCAAGGTCGTTGGGTAGGCGGGTATTACTACAATGAGCAGTTCTTC	CSAQGRWVGGYYYNEQFF
TRBV7-3	TRBJ2-2	NA	NA	TGTGCCAGCAGCTTAGCAGGGACGAACACCGGGGAGCTGTTTTTT	CASSLAGTNTGELFF
TRBV24-1	TRBJ1-5	TRBD1	NA	TGTGCCACCAGTGACCCGGGACAGAATCAGCCCCAGCATTTT	CATSDPGQNQPQHF
TRBV5-1	TRBJ2-1	NA	few	TGCGCCAGCAGCGGGCCAGCGCCTACCCAACGGCAGTTCTTC	CASSGPAPTQRQFF
TRBV12-3/TRBV12-4	TRBJ2-5	NA	few	TGTGCCAGCAGTTTAGGACAGGCCATAACCGAGACCCAGTACTTC	CASSLGQAITETQYF
TRBV27	TRBJ1-2	NA	NA	TGTGCCAGCAGTCCACAGGGATTAGGCTATGGCTACACCTTC	CASSPQGLGYGYTF
TRBV6-1	TRBJ1-4	NA	NA	TGTGCCAGCAGTGAAGATAACCGGGGCGGGGAAAAACTGTTTTTT	CASSEDNRGGEKLFF
TRBV5-1	TRBJ2-1	TRBD2	few	TGCGCCAGCAGGCTCAGGACTAGCGCAAACAATGAGCAGTTCTTC	CASRLRTSANNEQFF
TRBV5-1	TRBJ2-7	NA	NA	TGCGCCAGCAGCTTTTATAGCGGTCCCAACTACGAGCAGTACTTC	CASSFYSGPNYEQYF
TRBV18	TRBJ1-2	TRBD1	few	TGTGCCAGCTCTAACCTAGGGGGCGGCTACACCTTC	CASSNLGGGYTF
TRBV6-5	TRBJ1-6	TRBD1	NA	TGTGCCAGCAGTTACTCGACAGGGGATAATTCACCCCTCCACTTT	CASSYSTGDNSPLHF
TRBV7-2	TRBJ2-3	NA	many	TGTGCCAGCAGCTTAGGACAGAGAGATACGCAGTATTTT	CASSLGQRDTQYF
TRBV5-5	TRBJ1-6	NA	NA	TGTGCCAGCAGCTTGGCCGTTAATCCACCCCTCCACTTT	CASSLAVNPPLHF
TRBV12-3/TRBV12-4	TRBJ1-2	TRBD1	NA	TGTGCCAGCAGTCCTTCGGGACAGGGGGCTGGCTACACCTTC	CASSPSGQGAGYTF
TRBV24-1	TRBJ1-5	TRBD1	NA	TGTGCCACCGCGGACAGGCTCGATCAGCCCCAGCATTTT	CATADRLDQPQHF
TRBV12-3/TRBV12-4	TRBJ2-2	TRBD1	few	TGTGCCAGCAGCCTGGACAGGGGGCCCGGGGAGCTGTTTTTT	CASSLDRGPGELFF
TRBV6-1	TRBJ1-1	NA	NA	TGTGCCAGCAGTGAATCCCAGGGGCATGACACTGAAGCTTTCTTT	CASSESQGHDTEAFF
TRBV7-3	TRBJ2-1	NA	NA	TGTGCCAGCTCGGGTGGAGTCGGCAATGAGCAGTTCTTC	CASSGGVGNEQFF
TRBV7-8	TRBJ2-1	NA	NA	TGTGCCAGCAGCTTGTACACCTCCTACAATGAGCAGTTCTTC	CASSLYTSYNEQFF
TRBV2	TRBJ1-2	NA	NA	TGTGCCAGCAATACAGGGCATCCTAACTATGGCTACACCTTC	CASNTGHPNYGYTF
TRBV7-8	TRBJ1-3	NA	few	TGTGCCAGCAGCTTAGCACCACAGGGATTTTTTGGAAACACCATATATTTT	CASSLAPQGFFGNTIYF
TRBV24-1	TRBJ1-2	NA	NA	TGTGCCACCAGTGATTTGGCCAGGGAAGGGGATGGCTACACCTTC	CATSDLAREGDGYTF
TRBV4-3	TRBJ1-4	NA	few	TGCGCCAGCAGCCCGGGAGTGGCTAATGAAAAACTGTTTTTT	CASSPGVANEKLFF
TRBV6-2/TRBV6-3	TRBJ1-2	TRBD1	NA	TGTGCCAGCAGGGGACAGGGGGCTTCCGATGGCTACACCTTC	CASRGQGASDGYTF
TRBV27	TRBJ1-2	TRBD1	few	TGTGCCAGCAGAGTTCTCCCTCCCGGGACAGGGCGGTATGGCTACACCTTC	CASRVLPPGTGRYGYTF
TRBV2	TRBJ2-7	NA	NA	TGTGCCAGCAGAGTAATAGGCTGGGGTCCCTACGAGCAGTACTTC	CASRVIGWGPYEQYF
TRBV27	TRBJ1-5	TRBD1	NA	TGTGCCAGCAGACGACAGGGTAACAATCAGCCCCAGCATTTT	CASRRQGNNQPQHF
TRBV12-3/TRBV12-4	TRBJ2-7	NA	few	TGTGCCACCCAAGGAGGGGGTCACGAGCAGTACTTC	CATQGGGHEQYF
TRBV4-2	TRBJ2-7	NA	NA	TGTGCCAGCAGCCAAGACTATCTCTCCTACGAGCAGTACTTC	CASSQDYLSYEQYF
TRBV20-1	TRBJ2-4	NA	NA	TGCAGTGTAGTGGGAAAGGGTCAGTACTTC	CSVVGKGQYF
TRBV6-6	TRBJ1-1	NA	NA	TGTGCTTCCTGGGGCTCAGGGAGGAACACTGAAGCTTTCTTT	CASWGSGRNTEAFF
TRBV6-5	TRBJ1-1	NA	few	TGTGCCAGCAGTTCCCGGCGGACGTTGATGAACACTGAAGCTTTCTTT	CASSSRRTLMNTEAFF
TRBV7-6	TRBJ1-1	NA	NA	TGTGCCAGCAGCTCCATGGGGGCGTTGAACACTGAAGCTTTCTTT	CASSSMGALNTEAFF
TRBV5-1	TRBJ1-3	NA	few	TGCGCCAGCAGCTTAGGACCCCAGACAGGAAACACCATATATTTT	CASSLGPQTGNTIYF
TRBV20-1	TRBJ2-7	NA	NA	TGCAGTGCTACGCGGTGGGTCGGGACTTACTCCTACGAGCAGTACTTC	CSATRWVGTYSYEQYF
TRBV2	TRBJ1-2	NA	NA	TGTGCCAGCAGCGAGGACGGCTATGGCTACACCTTC	CASSEDGYGYTF
TRBV11-1	TRBJ2-2	TRBD2	NA	TGTGCCAGCAGCTTTTTCCCCGGGCTAGCGGGATTTAACGGGGAGCTGTTTTTT	CASSFFPGLAGFNGELFF
TRBV7-2	TRBJ1-6	NA	NA	TGTGCCAGCAGCTTGGGGACAACAGTACATAATTCACCCCTCCACTTT	CASSLGTTVHNSPLHF
TRBV28	TRBJ2-5	NA	NA	TGTGCCAGCAGTTTCCCTCAGAGAAACCTTCAAGAGACCCAGTACTTC	CASSFPQRNLQETQYF
TRBV4-3	TRBJ1-2	TRBD1	NA	TGCGCCAGCAGCCATGCGGACAGGGGGCGAAGCGGCTACACCTTC	CASSHADRGRSGYTF
TRBV7-8	TRBJ2-1	NA	NA	TGTGCCAGCAGCTCCCTAGGTAGCCCCTACAATGAGCAGTTCTTC	CASSSLGSPYNEQFF
TRBV5-5	TRBJ2-1	TRBD2	NA	TGTGCCAGCAGACCCGGACTAGCCTACGGGGGGCAGTTCTTC	CASRPGLAYGGQFF